This T cell receptor (beta chain) was sequenced in a study of shared clonotypes between healthy human individuals. Study-wide findings and caveats: The researchers took only blood, and tissue repertoires probably look different. Generally, naive subsets (rather than memory subsets) showed larger estimated richness.

An approximately 210 ng quantity of DNA, tens of thousands of T cell genomes, went into the sorted-subset replicate PCRs. Clones were read by immunoSEQ multiplex PCR, and TCRdb kept only the in-frame ones, dropping some. Here the sample spans about a million clones, 60% to 85% being singletons. The V segment lost 4 bases and the J segment 8 bases; nucleotides outside the gene matches: 13. This CDR3 contains 16 residues. Germline CDR1 is SGHVS and CDR2 is FNYEAQ. With respect to this clone: No antigen is known for it.

Participating donors were healthy, HIV-negative adults free of recent acute infections or vaccinations. Sequencing was performed on memory CD4+ T cells sorted from blood. The sample's subset: CD45RA-negative fraction. This receptor was taken from a young man in good health. This chain links TRBV7-6 with TRBJ1-4; 7 nucleotides line up with TRBD1. CDR3: CASSWAERQGGEKLFF. The CDR3 DNA reads as TGTGCCAGCAGCTGGGCGGAGAGACAGGGAGGCGAAAAACTGTTTTTT.